One sample yielded the 10 T cell receptor beta chains listed below, sequenced in a study of identical twins. TCRdb processed the 5' RACE reads anew with MiXCR; each CDR3 protein has one entry. Of hundreds of thousands of distinct CDR3 sequences in the sample, roughly 18% were seen once. This sample also belongs to another study, concerning T cells expressing NK-cell markers.

The source material was PBMCs. The receptor set was obtained from a woman under 30 in good health.

There are a few counts of this clonotype. This chain uses TRBV20-1 with TRBJ2-1; the D gene is possibly TRBD2 (5 bases). Between the trimmed V and J ends, which lost 3 bases and 7 bases, there was a span of 22 bases. The CDR3 length is 16 residues. The germline V gene encodes CDR1 DFQATT and CDR2 SNEGSKA (reference sequence). The DNA of the CDR3 is TGCAGTGCTAGCCTACCGGGATTCAACCCGGGAAATGAGCAGTTCTTC. This translates into CSASLPGFNPGNEQFF.

The genes are TRBV4-1 and TRBJ1-1; TRBD1 matches 8 bases. V lost 4 bases, J lost 1 base, and 5 bases stayed unmatched. The CDR3 sequence is 15 residues long. Germline-derived CDR1 and CDR2 are MGHRA and YSYEKL. The CDR3 region has the DNA TGCGCCAGCAGCCGAGGACAGGGTGCGAACACTGAAGCTTTCTTT. Translated, it gives CASSRGQGANTEAFF.

This clonotype was detected a few times. The chain links TRBV7-3 to TRBJ1-1; no reliable D call. This CDR3 comprises 13 residues. Germline V gives CDR1 SGHTA, CDR2 FQGTGA. The ends were cut back, 4 bases at V and 7 bases at J, with 13 bases in the middle. The CDR3 is CASSSTFMGEAFF. CDR3 DNA: TGTGCCAGCAGCTCAACATTTATGGGTGAAGCTTTCTTT.

CDR3 protein: CAISPHTGGTQNTEAFF. Here the CDR3 DNA reads TGTGCCATCAGTCCTCATACCGGTGGGACACAGAACACTGAAGCTTTCTTT. The chain is built from TRBV10-3 and TRBJ1-1, with a weak D call TRBD1 (6 bases). This CDR3 is built from 17 residues. Trimming pared 5 bases from V and 1 base from J, leaving 20 bases between. CDR1 and CDR2 from the germline V gene are ENHRY and SYGVKD.

The rearrangement links TRBV7-2 to TRBJ2-6; no definite D call. V was cut by 5 bases and J by 0 bases, with 8 bases left in between. The CDR3 is 15 residues long. Germline CDR1 is SGHTA and CDR2 is FQGNSA. CDR3 protein: CASSARHSGANVLTF. In nucleotides, the CDR3 is TGTGCCAGCAGCGCCCGGCACTCTGGGGCCAACGTCCTGACTTTC.

In its sample, this clonotype was seen a few times. The rearrangement uses TRBV7-9 and TRBJ2-5; D may be TRBD2 (6 bases). Germline assignment: CDR1 SEHNR and CDR2 FQNEAQ (reference sequence). This CDR3 comprises 15 residues. Trimming removed 5 bases from V and 5 bases from J, with 18 bases in between. The CDR3 region has the DNA TGTGCCAGCAGCGGACGGGAGAGGTCGTGGGAGACCCAGTACTTC. This gives the protein CASSGRERSWETQYF.

A few counts support this clonotype. The gene calls are TRBV9 and TRBJ1-2; TRBD1 matches 9 bases. The CDR3 consists of 16 residues. Germline-derived CDR1 and CDR2 are SGDLS and YYNGEE. With 3 bases clipped from V and 3 bases from J, the junction kept 9 bases outside the gene matches. The CDR3 region is CASSEPTGGGHYGYTF. For the CDR3, the DNA is TGTGCCAGCAGCGAACCGACAGGGGGAGGCCACTATGGCTACACCTTC.

The chain joins TRBV7-2 to TRBJ1-1; tentative D call: TRBD1 (6 bases). CDR3 size: 14 residues. Trimming took 4 bases from V and 3 from J, leaving 12 bases between them. Germline V CDR1 and CDR2: SGHTA, FQGNSA. The CDR3 DNA sequence: TGTGCCAGCAGCTCTCAGGGGTTTCACACTGAAGCTTTCTTT. Translation gives CASSSQGFHTEAFF.

The chain employs TRBV5-1 and TRBJ2-1; D possibly corresponds to TRBD1 (5 bases). V lost 2 bases, J lost 8 bases, and 14 bases lay in between. The CDR3 runs to 14 residues. Germline CDR1 is SGHRS and CDR2 is YFSETQ. The CDR3 loop reads CASSFSGRNDEQFF. In DNA form, the CDR3 reads TGCGCCAGCAGCTTCTCAGGGCGTAACGATGAGCAGTTCTTC.

This clonotype came up a few times. This chain uses TRBV20-1 with TRBJ2-7; D is ambiguous. Trimming removed 3 bases from V and 4 bases from J, with 10 bases in between. The CDR3 runs 12 residues. CDR1 is DFQATT and CDR2 is SNEGSKA in the germline V gene (reference sequence). The CDR3 DNA is TGCAGTGCTAGGTTCAGCGTTTACGAGCAGTACTTC. Its translation is CSARFSVYEQYF.